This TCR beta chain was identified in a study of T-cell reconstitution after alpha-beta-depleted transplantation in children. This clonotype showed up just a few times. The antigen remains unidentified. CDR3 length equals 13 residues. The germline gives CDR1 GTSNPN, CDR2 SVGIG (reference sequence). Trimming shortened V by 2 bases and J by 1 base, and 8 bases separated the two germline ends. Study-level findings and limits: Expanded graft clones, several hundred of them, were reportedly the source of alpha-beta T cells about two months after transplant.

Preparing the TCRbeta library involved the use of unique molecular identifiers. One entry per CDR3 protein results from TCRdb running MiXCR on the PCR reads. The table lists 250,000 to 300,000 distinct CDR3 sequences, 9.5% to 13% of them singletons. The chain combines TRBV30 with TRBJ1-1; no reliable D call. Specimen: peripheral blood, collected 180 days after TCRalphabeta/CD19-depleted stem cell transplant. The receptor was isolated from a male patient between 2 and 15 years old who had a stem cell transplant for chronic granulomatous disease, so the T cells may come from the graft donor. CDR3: CAWSKGGNTEAFF. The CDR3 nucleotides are TGTGCCTGGAGTAAAGGAGGGAACACTGAAGCTTTCTTT.